The subject of this entry is one TCR beta chain. Some clones are missing from TCRdb's copy, which holds only in-frame ones; the method was immunoSEQ multiplex PCR. The sample lists about 160,000 clones, just under 95% occurring once. This CDR3 is built from 15 residues. Germline loops: CDR1 MNHNY, CDR2 SVGAGI (reference sequence). Between the trimmed V and J ends, which lost 7 bases and 1 base, there was a span of 11 bases. The sample comes from a study of blood T cell repertoires in COVID-19. The clonotype originates from a woman aged 45-59 years with acute or convalescent COVID-19. The sample taken for sequencing was peripheral blood. The V call is TRBV6-6, the J call TRBJ1-6, with no clear D. CDR3 residues: CASTLLESYNSPLHF. As DNA, the CDR3 is TGTGCCAGCACCCTACTTGAATCCTATAATTCACCCCTCCACTTT.